These 32 T cell receptor beta chains came from one sample sequenced in a study of T cells after yellow fever vaccination. MiXCR was run by TCRdb on the 5' RACE reads, yielding one entry per CDR3 protein. The data show some 260,000 distinct CDR3 sequences, 5.2% seen once. The specimen comprised CD4+ T cells sorted from PBMCs, sampled on the day of the yellow fever booster vaccination. All receptors come from a man aged 18 to 29 who received the YFV17D yellow fever vaccine.

The rearrangement links TRBV19 to TRBJ2-3; the D is unclear. Germline V gene data show CDR1 as LNHDA and CDR2 as SQIVND (reference sequence). The CDR3 has 15 amino acids. Trimming shortened V by 1 base and J by 2 bases, and 10 bases separated the two germline ends. CDR3 amino acids: CASSIADGSTDTQYF. CDR3 DNA: TGTGCCAGTAGTATAGCAGACGGCTCCACAGATACGCAGTATTTT.

This clonotype turned up a few times. CDR3 residues: CASSQNSPAGAEQYF. DNA for the CDR3: TGCGCCAGCAGCCAAAATTCCCCCGCCGGGGCCGAGCAGTACTTC. J is TRBJ2-7 and V is TRBV4-1; D possibly matches TRBD1 or TRBD2 (5 bases each). CDR3 size: 15 residues. Looked up from germline, CDR1 is MGHRA and CDR2 is YSYEKL. Trimming cost V 2 bases and J 6 bases, with 17 bases left between them.

About this clonotype: At one of its ends the junction is not consistent with the germline gene, which may arise from a read error. The rearrangement uses TRBV18 and TRBJ2-3; possible D gene TRBD1, 6 bases. CDR1 is KGHSH, CDR2 LQKENI, per germline. The CDR3 sequence is 13 residues long. CDR3 region: CASSLPGADTQFF. The DNA of the CDR3 is TGTGCCAGCTCTCTTCCAGGGGCAGATACGCAGTTTTTT.

This clonotype was picked up a small number of times. V gene TRBV19 combines with J gene TRBJ2-5; 8 nucleotides align to TRBD2. Germline loops: CDR1 LNHDA, CDR2 SQIVND (reference sequence). J was trimmed by 2 bases and V by 5 bases; bases with no gene match: 10. CDR3 size: 16 residues. This CDR3 is CASSGTATSVQETQYF. CDR3 sequence (DNA): TGTGCCAGTAGTGGCACTGCGACTAGCGTACAAGAGACCCAGTACTTC. Full variable domain (missing parts from reference TRBV19 and TRBJ2-5): DGGITQSPKYLFRKEGQNVTLSCEQNLNHDAMYWYRQDPGQGLRLIYYSQIVNDFQKGDIAEGYSVSREKKESFPLTVTSAQKNPTAFYLCASSGTATSVQETQYFGPGTRLLVL.

This sequence joins TRBV18 and TRBJ2-1; D unclear. Trimming cost V 3 bases and J 8 bases, with 11 bases left between them. Germline V gene data show CDR1 as KGHSH and CDR2 as LQKENI. This CDR3 is built from 13 residues. CDR3 region: CASSPVLLHEQFF. CDR3 nucleotide sequence: TGTGCCAGCTCACCCGTCCTTCTCCATGAGCAGTTCTTC.

In its sample, this clonotype was seen many times. The rearrangement uses TRBV7-2 and TRBJ2-2; TRBD2 matches at 7 bases. The CDR3 totals 14 residues. Germline assignment: CDR1 SGHTA and CDR2 FQGNSA. The V and J ends lost 4 bases and 8 bases, in that order; junction bases with no gene match: 7. DNA for the CDR3: TGTGCCAGCAGCTCCCGGACTAGTTGGGGGGAGCTGTTTTTT. Its translation is CASSSRTSWGELFF.

This chain links TRBV19 with TRBJ1-1; 8 nucleotides line up with TRBD1. The germline CDR1 and CDR2 sequences are LNHDA and SQIVND (reference sequence). The CDR3 extends over 14 amino acids. The V gene end was trimmed by 4 bases and the J gene end by 6 bases; junction bases not matched to a gene: 7. Written as DNA, the CDR3 is TGTGCCAGTAGTACTCGACAGGGGATGGCTGAAGCTTTCTTT. It translates to CASSTRQGMAEAFF.

There are a few counts of this clonotype. The chain is built from TRBV29-1 and TRBJ2-1, with D perhaps TRBD2 (6 bases). Germline CDR1 and CDR2: SQVTM and ANQGSEA. V was clipped by 3 bases and J by 10 bases, with 19 bases between them. This CDR3 has 14 amino acids. CDR3 DNA sequence: TGCAGCGTTGACCCCGGGACTCAATCCTGGGAGCAGTTCTTC. Translated: CSVDPGTQSWEQFF.

The chain combines TRBV19 with TRBJ1-5; D ambiguous. Germline values: CDR1 LNHDA, CDR2 SQIVND (reference sequence). The CDR3 contains 13 residues. Trimming shortened V by 5 bases and J by 9 bases, and 14 bases separated the two germline ends. CDR3 amino acids: CASSPPGPGPQHF. CDR3 DNA sequence: TGTGCCAGTAGTCCTCCGGGTCCCGGGCCCCAGCATTTT.

The V call is TRBV12-2, the J call TRBJ2-5; no DNA check was done on the table's D call, TRBD2. TRBV12-2 is flagged as a pseudogene. The length of the CDR3 is 15 residues. The DNA for the CDR3 is TGTGCAAGTCGCTGGGGACTAGCGGGGGAAGAGACCCAGTACTTC. As protein: CASRWGLAGEETQYF.

This clonotype showed up just a few times. The rearrangement links TRBV11-2 to TRBJ2-7; the match to TRBD2 covers 7 bases. Germline V gene lookup returns CDR1 SGHAT and CDR2 FQNNGV. V shed 5 bases and J 4 bases; nucleotides not matched to a gene: 11. The CDR3 is 15 residues long. The CDR3 DNA reads as TGTGCCAGCAGCCGTCTCCCGGGGGGACTATACGAGCAGTACTTC. Translating it yields CASSRLPGGLYEQYF.

This clonotype was seen repeatedly, ten times or more. V usage is TRBV9 and J usage is TRBJ2-1; the D gene is possibly TRBD1 (5 bases). V lost 7 bases and J lost 9, with 17 bases in between. From germline, CDR1 is SGDLS and CDR2 YYNGEE. This CDR3 has 13 amino acids. The CDR3 reads CASSRSRGSEQFF. The CDR3 DNA reads TGTGCCAGCTCTCGGAGTAGGGGCTCTGAGCAGTTCTTC.

The sample holds many counts of this clonotype. The chain couples TRBV5-6 to TRBJ1-2; D is undetermined. The CDR3 covers 17 residues. Germline values: CDR1 SGHDT, CDR2 YYEEEE. V gave up 0 bases and J gave up 5 bases, with 20 bases separating them. The CDR3 reads CASSLDFSSGTTYGYTF. DNA of the CDR3: TGTGCCAGCAGCTTGGATTTTTCGTCAGGAACGACGTATGGCTACACCTTC.

In this sample, this clonotype turned up a few times. The chain recombines TRBV5-6 with TRBJ2-1; no clear D. The CDR3 loop spans 15 amino acids. The germline CDR1 and CDR2 sequences are SGHDT and YYEEEE. With 0 bases removed from V and 0 bases from J, the gap between germline ends came to 7 bases. CDR3 residues: CASSLDTSSYNEQFF. The CDR3 nucleotides are TGTGCCAGCAGCTTGGACACGAGCTCCTACAATGAGCAGTTCTTC.

This clonotype has only a few counts. The rearrangement joins TRBV6-5 to TRBJ2-1; D is undetermined. In germline, CDR1 is MNHEY, CDR2 SVGAGI. V was trimmed by 2 bases and J by 9 bases, leaving 14 bases between them. The CDR3 covers 14 residues. The CDR3: CASSYGGSSLEQFF. The CDR3 DNA reads TGTGCCAGCAGTTACGGCGGCAGCAGTCTTGAGCAGTTCTTC.

In this sample, this clonotype turned up a few times. The chain is built from TRBV28 and TRBJ1-5; no clear D gene. The V gene's germline CDR1 is MDHEN and CDR2 SYDVKM. The CDR3 sequence is 12 residues long. V lost 3 bases, J lost 7 bases, and 7 bases lay in between. The CDR3 bases are TGTGCCAGCAGTTTGACAATCCAGCCCCAGCATTTT. Residues: CASSLTIQPQHF.

The V and J genes are TRBV19 and TRBJ2-3, with 11 nucleotides matching TRBD1. V trimming: 4 bases; J trimming: 4 bases; junction bases outside the gene matches: 7. The CDR3 runs 16 residues. Germline-derived CDR1 and CDR2 are LNHDA and SQIVND (reference sequence). The CDR3 DNA is TGTGCCAGTAGTAGCCGGGACAGGGGGTCTCCAGATACGCAGTATTTT. Its protein is CASSSRDRGSPDTQYF.

This clonotype was seen ten or more times. The chain employs TRBV6-2 or TRBV6-3 and TRBJ1-1; D call uncertain. The CDR3 has 14 residues. Germline CDR1 and CDR2: MNHEY and SVGEGT. V was trimmed by 6 bases and J by 1 base, leaving 12 bases between them. The CDR3 nucleotides read TGTGCCAGCAGCCGGACGTCGGCGAACACTGAAGCTTTCTTT. Amino acids: CASSRTSANTEAFF.

The chain employs TRBV5-8 and TRBJ2-5; 8 bases fit TRBD1. Germline loops: CDR1 SGHTS, CDR2 YDEGEE. The J segment lost 4 bases and the V segment lost 5 bases, leaving 7 bases of the junction unmatched. The CDR3 covers 14 residues. CDR3 DNA sequence: TGTGCCAGCAGTCGACAGGGGATTGGAGAGACCCAGTACTTC. It is translated as CASSRQGIGETQYF. Looking up the rest from reference TRBV5-8 and TRBJ2-5 gives the full variable domain: EAGVTQSPTHLIKTRGQQATLRCSPISGHTSVYWYQQALGLGLQFLLWYDEGEERNRGNFPPRFSGRQFPNYSSELNVNALELEDSALYLCASSRQGIGETQYFGPGTRLLVL.

This chain joins TRBV6-1 and TRBJ1-2; 10 positions match TRBD1. Germline V gene sequence: CDR1 MNHNS, CDR2 SASEGT. V shed 6 bases and J 5 bases; nucleotides not matched to a gene: 6. The CDR3 extends over 14 amino acids. The CDR3 DNA follows: TGTGCCAGCAGGAGACAGGGGGCAGGGTATGGCTACACCTTC. Its protein is CASRRQGAGYGYTF.

This clonotype was seen more than once but under ten times. J is TRBJ1-2 and V is TRBV19; maybe TRBD1 (5 bases). Per the germline V gene, CDR1 is LNHDA and CDR2 is SQIVND (reference sequence). CDR3 size: 15 residues. V dropped 2 bases and J dropped 0 bases, with 10 bases sitting between them. The DNA of the CDR3 is TGTGCCAGTAGTATAAGGGACGGTTCTAACTATGGCTACACCTTC. It translates to CASSIRDGSNYGYTF.

This chain uses TRBV5-1 with TRBJ1-1; no clear D. The ends were cut back, 5 bases at V and 3 bases at J, with 11 bases in the middle. The CDR3 is made up of 13 amino acids. The germline gives CDR1 SGHRS, CDR2 YFSETQ. CDR3 sequence: CASRKRVDTEAFF. The CDR3 DNA reads as TGCGCCAGCAGGAAAAGGGTGGACACTGAAGCTTTCTTT.

This clonotype appeared many times. The V call is TRBV20-1, the J call TRBJ2-2; unclear D gene. The CDR3 consists of 13 residues. Germline-derived CDR1 and CDR2 are DFQATT and SNEGSKA (reference sequence). V was pared by 0 bases and J by 6 bases, with 8 bases between. This CDR3 reads CSARERIAGELFF. The CDR3 region has the DNA TGCAGTGCTAGAGAGAGAATCGCCGGGGAGCTGTTTTTT.

At least ten counts were recorded for this clonotype. The chain carries TRBV9 and TRBJ2-1; weak D call: TRBD2 (6 bases). The CDR3 is made up of 15 amino acids. The germline V gene encodes CDR1 SGDLS and CDR2 YYNGEE. With 1 base removed from V and 4 bases from J, the gap between germline ends came to 12 bases. The CDR3 reads CASSVTSSFYNEQFF. The CDR3 DNA is TGTGCCAGCAGCGTAACTAGCTCATTTTACAATGAGCAGTTCTTC.

This clonotype has at least ten counts. The rearrangement joins TRBV12-3 or TRBV12-4 to TRBJ2-1; 9 bases agree with TRBD2. Trimming took 1 base from V and 8 from J; bases not matched to a gene: 3. This CDR3 is built from 14 residues. The CDR3 DNA sequence: TGTGCCAGCAGTTTAGTAGCGGGGGTGTATGAGCAGTTCTTC. Amino acids: CASSLVAGVYEQFF.

Turning to this clonotype: This may arise from a read error, as a much more abundant clone is one base away. The chain employs TRBV5-6 and TRBJ1-4; no reliable D call. Germline lookup yields CDR1 SGHDT and CDR2 YYEEEE. The CDR3 extends over 12 amino acids. CDR3 nucleotide sequence: TGTGCCAGCAGCTTGGCCTACGCGGGCAAGGTTTTT. The encoded protein is CASSLAYAGKVF.

The chain joins TRBV7-2 to TRBJ2-1; D is uncertain. This CDR3 has 13 amino acids. Trimming pared 5 bases from V and 6 bases from J, leaving 11 bases between. The germline gives CDR1 SGHTA, CDR2 FQGNSA. CDR3 loop: CASSPYYSNEQFF. CDR3 coding DNA: TGTGCCAGCAGCCCCTACTATTCCAATGAGCAGTTCTTC. Variable domain in full (rest from reference TRBV7-2 and TRBJ2-1): GAGVSQSPSNKVTEKGKDVELRCDPISGHTALYWYRQSLGQGLEFLIYFQGNSAPDKSGLPSDRFSAERTGGSVSTLTIQRTQQEDSAVYLCASSPYYSNEQFFGPGTRLTVL.

This clonotype came up many times. The chain uses TRBV24-1 and TRBJ2-2; D is ambiguous. The length of the CDR3 is 16 residues. V lost 4 bases and J 6 bases, leaving 17 bases between the germline ends. Germline CDR1 reads KGHDR; CDR2 reads SFDVKD. The CDR3 region has the DNA TGTGCCACCAGTGACCCAAAGCTGTATGAGGCCGGGGAGCTGTTTTTT. It translates to CATSDPKLYEAGELFF.

The CDR3 reads CASRAESGEGNTIYF. The CDR3 DNA sequence: TGTGCCAGCAGGGCGGAGTCAGGGGAGGGAAACACCATATATTTT. The chain has TRBV12-3 or TRBV12-4 and TRBJ1-3; possible D gene TRBD1, 6 bases. Trimming left V 6 bases short and J 4 bases short, with 16 bases between. There are 15 residues in the CDR3.

This clonotype was detected a few times. The rearrangement joins TRBV6-6 to TRBJ1-1; TRBD1 matches at 8 bases. CDR3 length: 14 residues. Germline trimming cut 6 bases from V and 4 bases from J; bases unmatched to any gene: 7. The germline CDR1 and CDR2 sequences are MNHNY and SVGAGI (reference sequence). CDR3 loop: CASRLTGGSTEAFF. The CDR3 nucleotides are TGTGCCAGCAGACTTACAGGGGGGTCCACTGAAGCTTTCTTT.

The chain joins TRBV9 to TRBJ2-1, with TRBD1 matching over 8 bases. Looked up from germline, CDR1 is SGDLS and CDR2 is YYNGEE. Trimming took 4 bases from V and 9 from J; bases not matched to a gene: 12. CDR3 length: 15 residues. This CDR3 is CASSLRRTGTGEQFF. The CDR3 DNA reads as TGTGCCAGCAGCCTCCGGAGGACAGGGACTGGTGAGCAGTTCTTC.

Here the CDR3 reads CASSLGRAAGGYTF. The CDR3 bases are TGCGCCAGCAGCTTGGGCCGGGCGGCGGGGGGCTACACCTTC. This chain connects TRBV5-1 to TRBJ1-2; D remains ambiguous. From germline, CDR1 is SGHRS and CDR2 YFSETQ. Trimming took 0 bases from V and 8 from J, leaving 14 bases between them. The length of the CDR3 is 14 residues.